This TCR beta chain stems from a study of OX40 agonist ivuxolimab in advanced cancers. Overall study context: A mean age of roughly 62 years, range about 23 to 90, was recorded, and 80% to 90% were male.

Per germline, CDR1 LGHNA and CDR2 YNFKEQ. CDR3 length: 14 amino acids. The V gene lost 0 bases and the J gene lost 2 bases, with 5 bases spanning the gap. This clone appeared a few times. Sequencing was performed with immunoSEQ multiplex PCR; in TCRdb, only in-frame clones are kept and a portion is missing. The sample records under 20,000 clones, 83% being singletons. The sample here was CD4+ or CD8+ T cells sorted from blood, taken in a trial of the OX40 agonist ivuxolimab. This sequence joins TRBV4-2 and TRBJ1-5; D unresolved. The sequence was obtained from an adult with an advanced solid tumor such as melanoma, head and neck, liver or kidney cancer. The CDR3 coding sequence is TGTGCCAGCAGCCAAGACCGAGGCAATCAGCCCCAGCATTTT. Translating it yields CASSQDRGNQPQHF.